Below are 15 T cell receptor beta chains sequenced from a single sample in a study of blood T cell repertoires in COVID-19. The repertoire was sequenced with immunoSEQ multiplex PCR; TCRdb's copy has only in-frame clones and lacks some. The repertoire has just over 250,000 clones, more than 70% of them found once; the top ten carry 2% to 3%. The material sequenced was peripheral blood. Source of these receptors: a woman between 45 and 65 years old with acute or convalescent COVID-19.

The chain is built from TRBV24-1 and TRBJ1-4; tentative D call: TRBD1 (5 bases). Germline values: CDR1 KGHDR, CDR2 SFDVKD. V was cut by 12 bases and J by 11 bases, with 18 bases left in between. The CDR3 is 12 residues long. The CDR3 loop is CASRDSLGKLFF. The DNA for the CDR3 is TGTGCCTCCCGGGACTCCCTGGGGAAACTGTTTTTT.

V is TRBV3-1 (or the pseudogene TRBV3-2) and J is TRBJ2-7; tentatively, D is TRBD1 (5 bases). The CDR3 extends over 13 amino acids. V lost 0 bases and J 9 bases, leaving 12 bases between the germline ends. Looked up from germline, CDR1 is LGHDT and CDR2 is YNNKEL (reference sequence). CDR3 loop: CASSQDTGGRQYF. CDR3 bases: TGTGCCAGCAGCCAAGACACAGGTGGACGGCAGTACTTC.

The chain joins TRBV27 to TRBJ2-7; possibly TRBD2 for D (5 bases). The CDR3 runs 14 residues. The V gene lost 6 bases and the J gene lost 5 bases, with 17 bases spanning the gap. The germline V gene encodes CDR1 MNHEY and CDR2 SMNVEV (reference sequence). The CDR3 reads CASRVPDSVNEQYF. DNA of the CDR3: TGTGCCAGCAGAGTACCGGACTCCGTTAACGAGCAGTACTTC.

This clone was seen a handful of times. The rearrangement links TRBV6-5 to TRBJ1-2; 9 bases match TRBD1. Germline V lookup: CDR1 MNHEY, CDR2 SVGAGI. This CDR3 region has 13 residues. J was trimmed by 6 bases and V by 2 bases; bases with no gene match: 1. CDR3 residues: CASSYGTGNGYTF. CDR3 DNA sequence: TGTGCCAGCAGTTACGGGACAGGGAATGGCTACACCTTC.

This sequence joins TRBV15 and TRBJ2-5, with no clear D. The CDR3 is 13 residues long. V was cut by 1 base and J by 4 bases, with 7 bases left in between. The germline V gene encodes CDR1 LNHNV and CDR2 YYDKDF (reference sequence). Here the CDR3 DNA reads TGTGCCACCAGCAGAGCGAGAGCAGAGACCCAGTACTTC. Translation: CATSRARAETQYF. The whole variable domain, remainder taken from reference TRBV15 and TRBJ2-5, is DAMVIQNPRYQVTQFGKPVTLSCSQTLNHNVMYWYQQKSSQAPKLLFHYYDKDFNNEADTPDNFQSRRPNTSFCFLDIRSPGLGDTAMYLCATSRARAETQYFGPGTRLLVL.

The genes are TRBV4-2 and TRBJ2-5, with 9 bases identical to TRBD1. This CDR3 region has 13 residues. The germline gives CDR1 LGHNA, CDR2 YNFKEQ. The ends lost 6 bases at V and 1 base at J; junction bases unmatched: 0. CDR3 DNA sequence: TGTGCCAGCAGGACAGGGGGCCAAGAGACCCAGTACTTC. It yields the protein CASRTGGQETQYF.

The chain carries TRBV28 and TRBJ1-6, with D hard to call. CDR3 length equals 12 residues. The V end lost 3 bases, the J end lost 9 bases, and 6 bases lay between the germline ends. Per the germline V gene, CDR1 is MDHEN and CDR2 is SYDVKM. The CDR3 reads CASSFSSSPLHF. The CDR3 DNA follows: TGTGCCAGCAGTTTCTCTAGTTCACCCCTCCACTTT.

The rearrangement links TRBV7-9 to TRBJ2-1; 11 bases map to TRBD2. With 5 bases clipped from V and 3 bases from J, the junction kept 9 bases outside the gene matches. There are 17 residues in the CDR3. Germline lookup yields CDR1 SEHNR and CDR2 FQNEAQ (reference sequence). Here the CDR3 DNA reads TGTGCCAGCAGCACTCCCGGGACTAGCGGTTACTACAATGAGCAGTTCTTC. This sequence encodes CASSTPGTSGYYNEQFF.

The genes are TRBV29-1 and TRBJ2-7; D perhaps matches TRBD1 (6 bases). The CDR3 length is 13 residues. Germline V CDR1 and CDR2: SQVTM, ANQGSEA. Trimming took off 6 bases at V and 0 bases at J, with 12 bases between the two ends. The CDR3 here is CSVWGTSSYEQYF. The CDR3 coding sequence is TGCAGCGTATGGGGGACATCCTCCTACGAGCAGTACTTC.

The rearrangement links TRBV7-3 to TRBJ2-3, with unresolved D. Germline V gene lookup returns CDR1 SGHTA and CDR2 FQGTGA. CDR3 size: 14 residues. The V and J ends lost 5 bases and 4 bases respectively, with 13 bases between them. CDR3 amino acids: CASSTESFPDTQYF. The CDR3 bases are TGTGCCAGCAGCACCGAGTCTTTCCCAGATACGCAGTATTTT.

The CDR3 DNA sequence: TGTGCCTGGAGTGTACTAGGAGGTAGCTCCTACAATGAGCAGTTCTTC. Its protein product is CAWSVLGGSSYNEQFF. This chain uses TRBV30 with TRBJ2-1, with a weak D call TRBD2 (5 bases). Germline loops: CDR1 GTSNPN, CDR2 SVGIG (reference sequence). V lost 0 bases and J 0 bases, leaving 12 bases between the germline ends. The CDR3 consists of 16 residues.

Only a few counts were recorded for this clone. This chain uses TRBV7-9 with TRBJ2-7; tentative D call: TRBD2 (6 bases). V dropped 5 bases and J dropped 7 bases, with 15 bases sitting between them. This CDR3 is 13 amino acids long. CDR1 is SEHNR, CDR2 FQNEAQ, per germline (reference sequence). CDR3 region: CASSPETRGEQYF. Written as DNA, the CDR3 is TGTGCCAGCAGCCCGGAGACGCGGGGAGAGCAGTACTTC.

V is TRBV27 and J is TRBJ2-2; weak D call: TRBD1 (5 bases). There are 14 residues in the CDR3. Germline values: CDR1 MNHEY, CDR2 SMNVEV (reference sequence). V was shortened by 5 bases and J by 1 base, with 8 bases between the two germline ends. DNA for the CDR3: TGTGCCAGCAGTGTAGACAGGAACACCGGGGAGCTGTTTTTT. Its protein product is CASSVDRNTGELFF.

CDR3 coding DNA: TGTGCCAGCAGACGACTGACAGGGAACGAGCAGTACTTC. Its protein is CASRRLTGNEQYF. J is TRBJ2-7 and V is TRBV28, with 7 bases that match TRBD1. The germline V gene has CDR1 MDHEN and CDR2 SYDVKM. There are 13 residues in the CDR3. The V segment lost 6 bases and the J segment 5 bases; nucleotides outside the gene matches: 7.

The J gene is TRBJ2-3, the V gene TRBV27; 7 bases fit TRBD2. With 8 bases clipped from V and 2 bases from J, the junction kept 7 bases outside the gene matches. The CDR3 is 14 amino acids. Germline values: CDR1 MNHEY, CDR2 SMNVEV (reference sequence). CDR3 DNA sequence: TGTGCCAGCGGCGTTAGCGGGCTCACAGATACGCAGTATTTT. Its translation is CASGVSGLTDTQYF.